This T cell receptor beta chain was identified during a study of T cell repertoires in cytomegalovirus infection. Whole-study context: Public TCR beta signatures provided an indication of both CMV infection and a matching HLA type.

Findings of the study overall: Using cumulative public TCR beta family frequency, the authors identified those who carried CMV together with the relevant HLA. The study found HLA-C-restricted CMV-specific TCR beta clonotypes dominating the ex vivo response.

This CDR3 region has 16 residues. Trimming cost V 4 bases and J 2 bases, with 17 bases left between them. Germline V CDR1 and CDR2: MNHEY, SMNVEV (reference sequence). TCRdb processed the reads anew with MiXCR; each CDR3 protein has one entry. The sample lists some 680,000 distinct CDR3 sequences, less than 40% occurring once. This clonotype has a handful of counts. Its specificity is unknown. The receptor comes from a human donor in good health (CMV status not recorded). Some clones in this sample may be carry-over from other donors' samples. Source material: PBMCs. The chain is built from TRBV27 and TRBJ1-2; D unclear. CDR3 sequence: CASSSTAGGWNYGYTF. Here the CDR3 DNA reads TGTGCCAGCAGTTCGACCGCAGGAGGATGGAACTATGGCTACACCTTC.